The next 26 T cell receptor beta chains were all read from a single sample in a study of shared clonotypes between healthy human individuals. Data came from immunoSEQ multiplex PCR; TCRdb stores just in-frame clones and leaves some out. The repertoire has more than 1 million clones, around 78% of them found once; the top ten carry around 0.47%. What was sequenced was memory CD4+ T cells from PBMCs. Indicated subset: CD45RA-negative fraction. These TCRs come from a man aged 18 to 35 in good health. Some clones in this sample may be carry-over from other donors' samples.

As DNA, the CDR3 is TGCGCCAGCAGTGCGGGGCGGAGGAGAAAGGGGAAGAACACCGGGGAGCTGTTTTTT. Protein product: CASSAGRRRKGKNTGELFF. The V gene is TRBV10-1, the J gene TRBJ2-2; D assignment may be TRBD1 or TRBD2 (5 bases each). Trimming left V 4 bases short and J 1 base short, with 22 bases between. Per germline, CDR1 WNHNN and CDR2 SYGVQD (reference sequence). The CDR3 spans 19 residues.

CDR3 nucleotide sequence: TGTGCCAGCAGTGATTTCCGGGGGGACAGTAAAAACATTCAGTACTTC. It codes for CASSDFRGDSKNIQYF. The chain recombines TRBV25-1 with TRBJ2-4; D might be TRBD1 or TRBD2, each matching 7 bases. The V gene lost 3 bases and the J gene lost 4 bases, with 16 bases spanning the gap. Germline values: CDR1 MGHDK, CDR2 SYGVNS. The CDR3 is 16 amino acids.

The chain carries TRBV10-3 and TRBJ1-2; TRBD1 matches 10 bases. Looked up from germline, CDR1 is ENHRY and CDR2 is SYGVKD. CDR3 length equals 15 residues. V shed 4 bases and J 3 bases; nucleotides not matched to a gene: 5. Here the CDR3 reads CAISALTGGDYGYTF. The CDR3 DNA sequence: TGTGCCATCAGTGCCCTGACAGGGGGCGACTATGGCTACACCTTC.

This rearrangement joins TRBV7-3 to TRBJ2-1; D call uncertain. Trimming cost V 3 bases and J 4 bases, with 10 bases left between them. The CDR3 consists of 14 residues. CDR1 is SGHTA and CDR2 is FQGTGA in the germline V gene. In DNA, the CDR3 is TGTGCCAGCAGCTTCTCGTCGGAATACAATGAGCAGTTCTTC. Its translation: CASSFSSEYNEQFF.

V and J are TRBV19 and TRBJ1-4, with D perhaps matching TRBD1 (5 bases). The CDR3 runs 16 residues. CDR1 and CDR2 (germline): LNHDA, SQIVND (reference sequence). The V end lost 4 bases, the J end lost 2 bases, and 14 bases lay between the germline ends. The CDR3 coding sequence is TGTGCCAGTAGTAGTACATTCAGGGCGACTAATGAAAAACTGTTTTTT. Translating gives CASSSTFRATNEKLFF. The full variable domain, its missing parts supplied by reference TRBV19 and TRBJ1-4, is DGGITQSPKYLFRKEGQNVTLSCEQNLNHDAMYWYRQDPGQGLRLIYYSQIVNDFQKGDIAEGYSVSREKKESFPLTVTSAQKNPTAFYLCASSSTFRATNEKLFFGSGTQLSVL.

The CDR3 coding sequence is TGTGCCAGCAGCCGGACTAGCGGGAGTATCAATGAGCAGTTCTTC. It yields the protein CASSRTSGSINEQFF. This chain joins TRBV7-3 and TRBJ2-1; 13 nucleotides agree with TRBD2. V lost 5 bases, J lost 6 bases, and 4 bases stayed unmatched. This CDR3 contains 15 residues. Germline V gives CDR1 SGHTA, CDR2 FQGTGA.

In DNA form, the CDR3 reads TGTGCCAGCTCAGCCGAGCAGTACTTC. It yields the protein CASSAEQYF. This rearrangement joins TRBV27 to TRBJ2-7, with D uncertain. The CDR3 spans 9 residues. Germline assignment: CDR1 MNHEY and CDR2 SMNVEV (reference sequence). Between the trimmed V and J ends, which lost 8 bases and 6 bases, there was a span of 5 bases.

J is TRBJ2-1 and V is TRBV7-2; 11 nucleotides line up with TRBD2. Trimming cost V 5 bases and J 0 bases; bases outside gene matches: 9. The CDR3 spans 18 residues. Looked up from germline, CDR1 is SGHTA and CDR2 is FQGNSA. CDR3 residues: CASSHRRTSGSSYNEQFF. CDR3 coding DNA: TGTGCCAGCAGCCATCGCCGAACTAGCGGGAGCTCCTACAATGAGCAGTTCTTC. The full variable domain, its missing parts supplied by reference TRBV7-2 and TRBJ2-1, is GAGVSQSPSNKVTEKGKDVELRCDPISGHTALYWYRQSLGQGLEFLIYFQGNSAPDKSGLPSDRFSAERTGGSVSTLTIQRTQQEDSAVYLCASSHRRTSGSSYNEQFFGPGTRLTVL.

V gene TRBV7-3 combines with J gene TRBJ2-6; the D is unclear. This CDR3 region has 16 residues. V lost 5 bases, J lost 4 bases, and 15 bases lay in between. From germline, CDR1 is SGHTA and CDR2 FQGTGA. Here the CDR3 reads CASSPDSHAGANVLTF. CDR3 bases: TGTGCCAGCAGCCCTGACTCACACGCGGGGGCCAACGTCCTGACTTTC. Together with reference TRBV7-3 and TRBJ2-6, the CDR3 gives the full variable domain: GAGVSQTPSNKVTEKGKYVELRCDPISGHTALYWYRQSLGQGPEFLIYFQGTGAADDSGLPNDRFFAVRPEGSVSTLKIQRTERGDSAVYLCASSPDSHAGANVLTFGAGSRLTVL.

V is TRBV28 and J is TRBJ1-1; 8 nucleotides agree with TRBD1. The junction had 9 bases not matched to a gene; V was cut back by 4 bases and J by 11 bases. This CDR3 is 13 amino acids long. Germline V lookup: CDR1 MDHEN, CDR2 SYDVKM. The CDR3 here is CASSSGQGGRAFF. CDR3 DNA: TGTGCCAGCAGTTCAGGACAGGGAGGGAGGGCTTTCTTT.

With regard to this clone: In the same sample, other DNA sequences code for this CDR3. The CDR3 loop reads CASSPLGDEQYF. The CDR3 DNA follows: TGTGCCAGCTCACCACTAGGGGACGAGCAGTACTTC. The J gene is TRBJ2-7, the V gene TRBV18; D is perhaps TRBD1 (5 bases). V gave up 1 base and J gave up 5 bases, with 6 bases separating them. The CDR3 sequence is 12 residues long. Germline V gene lookup returns CDR1 KGHSH and CDR2 LQKENI.

The chain uses TRBV6-1 and TRBJ1-1, with a possible D match to TRBD1 (6 bases). The length of the CDR3 is 14 residues. The germline gives CDR1 MNHNS, CDR2 SASEGT. Trimming shortened V by 5 bases and J by 2 bases, and 12 bases separated the two germline ends. CDR3 sequence: CASSSRQANTEAFF. In nucleotides, the CDR3 is TGTGCCAGCAGTAGTCGACAGGCTAACACTGAAGCTTTCTTT.

The chain links TRBV27 to TRBJ1-5; a weak D match, TRBD1 (5 bases). The CDR3 has 15 residues. V lost 4 bases, J lost 7 bases, and 17 bases lay in between. Germline-derived CDR1 and CDR2 are MNHEY and SMNVEV (reference sequence). CDR3 DNA: TGTGCCAGCAGTTACCGGGACCCTGAGCGGCAGCCCCAGCATTTT. Its protein product is CASSYRDPERQPQHF.

The V call is TRBV7-9, the J call TRBJ1-2; D call uncertain. CDR3 size: 12 residues. Trimming took off 7 bases at V and 4 bases at J, with 10 bases between the two ends. The germline gives CDR1 SEHNR, CDR2 FQNEAQ (reference sequence). As DNA, the CDR3 is TGTGCCAGCACCTCAACTGGCTATGGCTACACCTTC. This encodes CASTSTGYGYTF.

The CDR3 DNA follows: TGTGCCAGCAGCCCAGGGACTAGCGGGAGCGGGGAGCAGTTCTTC. Amino acid sequence: CASSPGTSGSGEQFF. The chain is built from TRBV7-3 and TRBJ2-1, with 14 nucleotides matching TRBD2. The V and J ends lost 5 bases and 10 bases, in that order; junction bases with no gene match: 7. CDR1 is SGHTA, CDR2 FQGTGA, per germline. This CDR3 is built from 15 residues.

The chain carries TRBV4-1 and TRBJ2-7; 7 nucleotides match TRBD2. V gave up 1 base and J gave up 3 bases; unmatched junction bases: 9. This CDR3 is built from 16 residues. Germline CDR1 MGHRA, CDR2 YSYEKL. The CDR3 loop is CASSQGGGGVSYEQYF. The CDR3 DNA is TGCGCCAGCAGCCAAGGCGGTGGGGGGGTAAGCTACGAGCAGTACTTC.

This sequence joins TRBV30 and TRBJ2-7, with D possibly matching TRBD1 (6 bases). Germline loops: CDR1 GTSNPN, CDR2 SVGIG (reference sequence). The CDR3 contains 15 residues. V was clipped by 2 bases and J by 2 bases, with 16 bases between them. CDR3 in DNA: TGTGCCTGGAGTAATACAGGGCTTGGGGCCTACGAGCAGTACTTC. The encoded protein is CAWSNTGLGAYEQYF. The variable domain in full, with the rest retrieved from reference TRBV30 and TRBJ2-7, is SQTIHQWPATLVQPVGSPLSLECTVEGTSNPNLYWYRQAAGRGLQLLFYSVGIGQISSEVPQNLSASRPQDRQFILSSKKLLLSDSGFYLCAWSNTGLGAYEQYFGPGTRLTVT.

The J gene is TRBJ2-3, the V gene TRBV28; TRBD2 agrees at 10 bases. Trimming at V came to 7 bases and at J to 6 bases, leaving 7 bases not matched to a gene. The CDR3 runs to 14 residues. Germline V gene lookup returns CDR1 MDHEN and CDR2 SYDVKM. The chain's CDR3 is CASKLAGSADTQYF. The CDR3 DNA is TGTGCCAGCAAACTAGCGGGATCGGCGGATACGCAGTATTTT.

This clone was seen a single time. J is TRBJ2-7 and V is TRBV18, with TRBD2 matching over 11 bases. J lost 4 bases, V lost 0 bases, and 8 bases had no gene match. Germline assignment: CDR1 KGHSH and CDR2 LQKENI. CDR3 size: 17 residues. The CDR3 DNA reads TGTGCCAGCTCACCACCGGGCGCACTAGCGGGAGAGTACGAGCAGTACTTC. Translating gives CASSPPGALAGEYEQYF.

The V gene is TRBV7-8, the J gene TRBJ2-3, with 10 bases fitting TRBD2. Trimming at V came to 5 bases and at J to 3 bases, leaving 2 bases not matched to a gene. The CDR3 loop spans 14 amino acids. Looked up from germline, CDR1 is SGHVS and CDR2 is FQNEAQ. The chain's CDR3 is CASSGGLATDTQYF. The CDR3 bases are TGTGCCAGCAGCGGGGGACTAGCGACAGATACGCAGTATTTT. Together with reference TRBV7-8 and TRBJ2-3, the CDR3 gives the full variable domain: GAGVSQSPRYKVAKRGQDVALRCDPISGHVSLFWYQQALGQGPEFLTYFQNEAQLDKSGLPSDRFFAERPEGSVSTLKIQRTQQEDSAVYLCASSGGLATDTQYFGPGTRLTVL.

The rearrangement links TRBV29-1 to TRBJ2-1; tentatively, D is TRBD1 (6 bases). CDR1 is SQVTM and CDR2 is ANQGSEA in the germline V gene. V lost 7 bases, J lost 0 bases, and 16 bases lay in between. The CDR3 contains 15 residues. The CDR3: CSATPQGHSYNEQFF. For the CDR3, the DNA is TGCAGCGCCACACCTCAGGGACACTCCTACAATGAGCAGTTCTTC.

In regard to this clone: At the DNA level, this CDR3 is encoded by other sequences in the same sample as well. The rearrangement joins TRBV5-4 to TRBJ2-3; D gene unclear. Trimming cost V 0 bases and J 0 bases, with 8 bases left between them. Germline CDR1 reads SGHNT; CDR2 reads YYREEE (reference sequence). The CDR3 runs 15 residues. The CDR3 nucleotides read TGTGCCAGCAGCTTGGGTGGCGGTAGCACAGATACGCAGTATTTT. It codes for CASSLGGGSTDTQYF.

The chain is built from TRBV25-1 and TRBJ1-4, with 8 positions matching TRBD1. V lost 4 bases and J lost 10; bases outside the gene matches: 11. Germline-derived CDR1 and CDR2 are MGHDK and SYGVNS. The CDR3 runs 15 residues. The CDR3 here is CASSAYQGAQGKLFF. The CDR3, as DNA: TGTGCCAGCAGTGCTTATCAGGGGGCGCAAGGAAAACTGTTTTTT. The variable domain in full, completed from reference TRBV25-1 and TRBJ1-4, reads EADIYQTPRYLVIGTGKKITLECSQTMGHDKMYWYQQDPGMELHLIHYSYGVNSTEKGDLSSESTVSRIRTEHFPLTLESARPSHTSQYLCASSAYQGAQGKLFFGSGTQLSVL.

This rearrangement joins TRBV18 to TRBJ2-7; the D gene is possibly TRBD2 (6 bases). The CDR3 consists of 14 residues. V lost 3 bases and J lost 2, with 11 bases in between. Germline CDR1 is KGHSH and CDR2 is LQKENI. CDR3 sequence reads: CASSPEAGPYEQYF. CDR3 DNA sequence: TGTGCCAGCTCACCTGAAGCGGGCCCCTACGAGCAGTACTTC.

The rearrangement joins TRBV6-1 to TRBJ2-2; 9 bases map to TRBD1. V dropped 6 bases and J dropped 7; count of bases not matched to a gene: 3. Germline V CDR1 and CDR2: MNHNS, SASEGT. There are 13 residues in the CDR3. The CDR3 coding sequence is TGTGCCAGCAGCGGGACAGGGCTCGGGGAGCTGTTTTTT. Translating it yields CASSGTGLGELFF.

The genes are TRBV5-6 and TRBJ1-1, with D maybe TRBD1 (6 bases). The CDR3 has 15 amino acids. In germline, CDR1 is SGHDT, CDR2 YYEEEE. V was shortened by 5 bases and J by 5 bases, with 19 bases between the two germline ends. The CDR3 is CASRPYGQGKTEAFF. CDR3 coding DNA: TGTGCCAGCAGGCCTTACGGGCAGGGGAAGACTGAAGCTTTCTTT.